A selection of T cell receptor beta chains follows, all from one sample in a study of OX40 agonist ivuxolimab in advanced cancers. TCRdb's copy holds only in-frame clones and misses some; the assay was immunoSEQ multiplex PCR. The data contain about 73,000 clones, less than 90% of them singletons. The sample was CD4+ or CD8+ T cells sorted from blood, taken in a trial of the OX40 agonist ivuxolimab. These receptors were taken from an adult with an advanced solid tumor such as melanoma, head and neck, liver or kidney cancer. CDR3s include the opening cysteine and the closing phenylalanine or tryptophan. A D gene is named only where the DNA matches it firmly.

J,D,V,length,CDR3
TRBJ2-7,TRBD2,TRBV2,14,CASSDLAGTYEQYF
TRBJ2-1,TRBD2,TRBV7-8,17,CASSIGGAGGNYNEQFF
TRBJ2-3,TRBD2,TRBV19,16,CASSATSGGRTDTQYF
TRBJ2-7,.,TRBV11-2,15,CASSQSGGDNYEQYF
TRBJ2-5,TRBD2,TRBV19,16,CASSPWTSGGQETQYF
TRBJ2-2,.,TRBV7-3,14,CASSLALDIGELFF
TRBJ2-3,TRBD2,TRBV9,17,CASSPRTSGASTDTQYF
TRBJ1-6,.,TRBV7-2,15,CASSSGMLGGSPLHF
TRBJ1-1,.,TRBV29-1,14,CSVEDTGLNTEAFF
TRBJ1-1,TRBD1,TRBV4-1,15,CASSPGQGAITEAFF
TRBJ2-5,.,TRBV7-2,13,CASSEQGKETQYF
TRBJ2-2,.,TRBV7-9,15,CASSPSRGLTGELFF
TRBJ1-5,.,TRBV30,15,CAWSVRGRSNQPQHF
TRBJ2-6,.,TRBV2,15,CASSELGLGANVLTF
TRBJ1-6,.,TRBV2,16,CASSEGSGFYNSPLHF
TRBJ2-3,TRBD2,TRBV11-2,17,CASSLFLAGGPLDTQYF
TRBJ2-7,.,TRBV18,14,CASSPKDREGRQYF
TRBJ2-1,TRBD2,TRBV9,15,CASSVVAGGPGEQFF
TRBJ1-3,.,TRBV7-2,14,CASSLRTSGNTIYF
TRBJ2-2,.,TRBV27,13,CASSLGSTGELFF
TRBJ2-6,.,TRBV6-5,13,CASRFSGANVLTF
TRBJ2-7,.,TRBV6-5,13,CASSWRQLYEQYF
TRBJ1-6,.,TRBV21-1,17,CASSKVGEKRENSPLHF
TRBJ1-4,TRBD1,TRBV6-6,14,CASRSTGGDEKLFF
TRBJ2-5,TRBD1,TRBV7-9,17,CASSPGQGANLQETQYF
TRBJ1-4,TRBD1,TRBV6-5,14,CASKQGAANEKLFF
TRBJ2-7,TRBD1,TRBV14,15,CASSRSGQGFYAQYF
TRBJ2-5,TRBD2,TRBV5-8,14,CASSLAGNQETQYF
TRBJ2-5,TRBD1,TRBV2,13,CASQGQGRETQYF
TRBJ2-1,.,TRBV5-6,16,CASSFNPSKAYNEQFF
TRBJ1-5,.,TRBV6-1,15,CASRAGFSGNQPQHF
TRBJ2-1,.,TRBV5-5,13,CASSFFPGTEQFF
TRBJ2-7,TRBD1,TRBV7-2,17,CASSLKGTGSETYEQYF
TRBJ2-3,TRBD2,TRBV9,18,CASSVAGGGSGVADTQYF
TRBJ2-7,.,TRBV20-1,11,CSARSGHEQYF
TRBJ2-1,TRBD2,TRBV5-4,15,CASTWWSGAVNEQFF
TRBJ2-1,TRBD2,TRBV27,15,CASRGGTRGSNEQFF
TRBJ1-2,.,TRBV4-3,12,CASSLSGYGYTF
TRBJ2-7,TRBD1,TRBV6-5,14,CASRRTGGLYEQYF
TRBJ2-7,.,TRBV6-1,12,CASSENQWEQYF
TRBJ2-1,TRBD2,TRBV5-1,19,CASSLAGLAGALRTNEQFF
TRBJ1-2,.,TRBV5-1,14,CASSLGTPRDGYTF